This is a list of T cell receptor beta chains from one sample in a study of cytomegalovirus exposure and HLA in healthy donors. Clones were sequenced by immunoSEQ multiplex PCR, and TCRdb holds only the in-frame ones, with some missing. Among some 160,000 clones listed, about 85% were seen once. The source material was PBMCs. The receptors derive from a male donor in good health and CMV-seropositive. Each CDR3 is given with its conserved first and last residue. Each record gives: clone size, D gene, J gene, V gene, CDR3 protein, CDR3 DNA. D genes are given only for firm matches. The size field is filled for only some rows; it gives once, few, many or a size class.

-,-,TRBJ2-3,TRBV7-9,CASSLAQSGTDTQYF,TGTGCCAGCAGCTTAGCGCAGAGCGGCACAGATACGCAGTATTTT
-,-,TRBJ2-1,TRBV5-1,CASSLGYNNEQFF,TGCGCCAGCAGCTTGGGTTATAACAATGAGCAGTTCTTC
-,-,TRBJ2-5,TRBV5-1,CASSLTAAQETQYF,TGCGCCAGCAGCTTGACAGCAGCCCAAGAGACCCAGTACTTC
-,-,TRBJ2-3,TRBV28,CASMAAVDTDTQYF,TGTGCCAGCATGGCGGCGGTTGACACAGATACGCAGTATTTT
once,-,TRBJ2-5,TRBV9,CASSVDSLGETQYF,TGTGCCAGCAGCGTCGACAGCTTAGGAGAGACCCAGTACTTC
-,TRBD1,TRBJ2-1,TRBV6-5,CASSYTGVHWSEQFF,TGTGCCAGCAGTTACACAGGGGTCCATTGGAGTGAGCAGTTCTTC
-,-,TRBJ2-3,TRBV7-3,CASSLTWADTQYF,TGTGCCAGCAGCTTAACCTGGGCCGATACGCAGTATTTT
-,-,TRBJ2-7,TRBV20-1,CSARVGVEQYF,TGCAGTGCTAGAGTAGGGGTTGAGCAGTACTTC
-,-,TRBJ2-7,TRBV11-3,CASSLSQGYEQYF,TGTGCCAGCAGCTTAAGCCAGGGCTACGAGCAGTACTTC
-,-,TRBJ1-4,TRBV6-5,CASGSQREKLFF,TGTGCCAGCGGATCGCAGAGGGAAAAACTGTTTTTT
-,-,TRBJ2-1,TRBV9,CASSVVSPWTDLGNEQFF,TGTGCCAGCAGCGTAGTCTCTCCCTGGACAGACCTGGGGAATGAGCAGTTCTTC
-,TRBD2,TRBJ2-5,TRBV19,CASSTLAGGEETQYF,TGTGCCAGTAGTACTCTAGCGGGAGGGGAAGAGACCCAGTACTTC
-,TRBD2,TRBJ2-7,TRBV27,CASRTRSGQRKSGGLVESEQYF,TGTGCCAGCAGAACTCGATCGGGACAGAGGAAAAGCGGGGGGCTGGTCGAGTCCGAGCAGTACTTC
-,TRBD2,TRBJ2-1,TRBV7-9,CASSFPGGRAYNEQFF,TGTGCCAGCAGCTTTCCGGGCGGGAGGGCCTACAATGAGCAGTTCTTC
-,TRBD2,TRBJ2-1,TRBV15,CATSRELAGGNEQFF,TGTGCCACCAGCAGGGAACTAGCGGGAGGCAATGAGCAGTTCTTC
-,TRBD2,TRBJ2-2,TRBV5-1,CASSISGRETGELFF,TGCGCCAGCAGCATTAGCGGGAGGGAGACCGGGGAGCTGTTTTTT
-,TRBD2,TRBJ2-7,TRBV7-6,CASSFGGSATEQYF,TGTGCCAGCAGCTTCGGCGGGAGTGCGACCGAGCAGTACTTC
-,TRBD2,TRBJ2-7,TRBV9,CASSVGGLSYEQYF,TGTGCCAGCAGCGTGGGGGGACTATCCTACGAGCAGTACTTC
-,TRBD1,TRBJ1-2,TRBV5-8,CASSPLDRASNYGYTF,TGTGCCAGCAGCCCACTAGACAGGGCTTCTAACTATGGCTACACCTTC
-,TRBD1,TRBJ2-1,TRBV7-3,CASSLFGQGTYNEQFF,TGTGCCAGCAGCTTGTTTGGACAGGGAACCTACAATGAGCAGTTCTTC
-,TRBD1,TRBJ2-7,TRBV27,CASSLGDRAYEQYF,TGTGCCAGCAGTTTAGGGGACAGGGCCTACGAGCAGTACTTC